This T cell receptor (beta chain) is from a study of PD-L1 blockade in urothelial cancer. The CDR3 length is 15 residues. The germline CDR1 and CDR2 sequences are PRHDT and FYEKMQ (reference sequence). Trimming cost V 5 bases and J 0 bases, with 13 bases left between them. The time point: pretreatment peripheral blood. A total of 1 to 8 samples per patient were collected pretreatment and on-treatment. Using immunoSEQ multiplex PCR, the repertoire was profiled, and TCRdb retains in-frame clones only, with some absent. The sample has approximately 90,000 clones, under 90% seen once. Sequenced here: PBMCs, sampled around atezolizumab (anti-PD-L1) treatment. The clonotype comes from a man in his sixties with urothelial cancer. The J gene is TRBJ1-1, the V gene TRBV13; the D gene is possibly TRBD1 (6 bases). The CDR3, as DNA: TGTGCCAGCAGCCCAGGACAGATAATGAACACTGAAGCTTTCTTT. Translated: CASSPGQIMNTEAFF.